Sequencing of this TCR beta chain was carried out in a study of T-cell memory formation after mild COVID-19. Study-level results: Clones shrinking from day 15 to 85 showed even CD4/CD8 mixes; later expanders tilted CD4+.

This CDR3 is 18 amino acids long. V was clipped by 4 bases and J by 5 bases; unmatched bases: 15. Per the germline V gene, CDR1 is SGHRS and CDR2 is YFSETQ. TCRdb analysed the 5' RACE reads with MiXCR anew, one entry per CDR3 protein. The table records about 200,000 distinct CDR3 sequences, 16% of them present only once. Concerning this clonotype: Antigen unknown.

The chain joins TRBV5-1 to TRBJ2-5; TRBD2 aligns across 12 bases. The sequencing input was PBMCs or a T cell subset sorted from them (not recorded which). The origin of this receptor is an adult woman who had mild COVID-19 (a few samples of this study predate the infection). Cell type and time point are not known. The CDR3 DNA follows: TGCGCCAGCAGCCCCGTTGGTGGACTAGCGGGGAAGGGTGAGACCCAGTACTTC. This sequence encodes CASSPVGGLAGKGETQYF.